These 32 T cell receptor beta chains came from one sample sequenced in a study of T cells in Graves' hyperthyroidism and ophthalmopathy. It was RNA transcripts that yielded the amplified TCR beta CDR3 regions. First-round RT-PCR targeting the TCR CDR3 was performed with the HTBI primer set. TCRdb re-called the multiplex PCR reads with MiXCR, one entry per CDR3 protein. Here the sample spans approximately 610,000 distinct CDR3 sequences, approximately 15% being singletons. What was sequenced was blood. The source is a woman in her thirties or forties with Graves' ophthalmopathy.

V and J are TRBV7-6 and TRBJ2-5; D perhaps matches TRBD1 (5 bases). CDR1 and CDR2 from the germline V gene are SGHVS and FNYEAQ. CDR3 length: 14 amino acids. V was shortened by 1 base and J by 4 bases, with 10 bases between the two germline ends. The chain's CDR3 is CASSLGVGPETQYF. The CDR3 nucleotides read TGTGCCAGCAGCTTAGGAGTGGGGCCAGAGACCCAGTACTTC.

The chain employs TRBV11-1 and TRBJ1-3; D remains unclear. The CDR3 loop spans 12 amino acids. Germline CDR1 SGHAT, CDR2 FQDESV (reference sequence). The V gene lost 4 bases and the J gene lost 7 bases, with 8 bases spanning the gap. The CDR3 nucleotides are TGTGCCAGCAGCTCATCACGGAACACCATATATTTT. Encoded protein: CASSSSRNTIYF. Together with reference TRBV11-1 and TRBJ1-3, the CDR3 gives the full variable domain: EAEVAQSPRYKITEKSQAVAFWCDPISGHATLYWYRQILGQGPELLVQFQDESVVDDSQLPKDRFSAERLKGVDSTLKIQPAELGDSAMYLCASSSSRNTIYFGEGSWLTVV.

The gene calls are TRBV12-3 or TRBV12-4 and TRBJ1-1; the D is unclear. The CDR3 contains 14 residues. Trimming shortened V by 5 bases and J by 1 base, and 11 bases separated the two germline ends. The CDR3 region has the DNA TGTGCCAGCAGTAGCTATGAGGGGAACACTGAAGCTTTCTTT. Translation gives CASSSYEGNTEAFF.

This clonotype was observed many times. The chain combines TRBV4-3 with TRBJ2-7; D unclear. Trimming took off 1 base at V and 3 bases at J, with 10 bases between the two ends. The CDR3 totals 14 residues. Germline-derived CDR1 and CDR2 are LGHNA and YSLEER. The CDR3 sequence: CASSQGIPYYEQYF. The CDR3 DNA sequence: TGCGCCAGCAGCCAAGGGATACCATACTACGAGCAGTACTTC.

The V gene is TRBV6-2 or TRBV6-3, the J gene TRBJ2-5; 15 bases line up with TRBD2. The CDR3 spans 19 residues. CDR1 and CDR2 (germline): MNHEY, SVGEGT. Losses at the gene ends were 6 bases for V and 5 bases for J; bases not matched to a gene: 16. The CDR3 protein is CASSTGTSGRWEGGETQYF. In nucleotides, the CDR3 is TGTGCCAGCAGCACCGGGACTAGCGGGAGGTGGGAGGGTGGGGAGACCCAGTACTTC.

The chain carries TRBV5-1 and TRBJ1-1; weak D call: TRBD1 (5 bases). This CDR3 contains 13 residues. The germline CDR1 and CDR2 sequences are SGHRS and YFSETQ. Deletions cut 2 bases from V and 6 bases from J, with 11 bases between. In DNA form, the CDR3 reads TGCGCCAGCAGCTTATCAGGGACCTCTGAAGCTTTCTTT. Residues: CASSLSGTSEAFF.

Ten or more counts support this clonotype. The DNA is left out, because the CDR3 cannot be placed on it with certainty; the CDR3 is given as TCRdb lists it. The chain carries TRBV27 and TRBJ2-2; the table assigns TRBD1, which was not confirmed against the DNA. The CDR3 has 16 amino acids, counting both end residues. The V gene's germline CDR1 is MNHEY and CDR2 SMNVEV (reference sequence). This CDR3 reads CASSSSGQGTTGELFF.

This clonotype was observed many times. The rearrangement links TRBV30 to TRBJ1-1; D is undetermined. CDR3 length equals 13 residues. The germline V and J ends were trimmed by 4 bases and 3 bases, with 12 bases remaining between them. Germline V CDR1 and CDR2: GTSNPN, SVGIG (reference sequence). The CDR3 here is CAWTALRDTEAFF. The CDR3, as DNA: TGTGCCTGGACTGCCCTGAGGGACACTGAAGCTTTCTTT.

The chain has TRBV7-3 and TRBJ2-5; D gene unclear. Germline-derived CDR1 and CDR2 are SGHTA and FQGTGA. Trimming removed 5 bases from V and 1 base from J, with 14 bases in between. CDR3 length: 15 amino acids. CDR3 protein: CASSRLPQSQETQYF. The CDR3 DNA reads TGTGCCAGCAGCCGACTCCCCCAGTCCCAAGAGACCCAGTACTTC.

This clonotype was detected ten times or more. The chain carries TRBV2 and TRBJ1-5; D unclear. Germline CDR1 SNHLY, CDR2 FYNNEI. V was cut by 1 base and J by 5 bases, with 9 bases left in between. The length of the CDR3 is 14 residues. In DNA form, the CDR3 reads TGTGCCAGCAGTGAAGAACCAATCTATCAGCCCCAGCATTTT. It codes for CASSEEPIYQPQHF.

In its sample, this clonotype was seen many times. The chain employs TRBV29-1 and TRBJ1-2; possibly TRBD1 for D (5 bases). There are 14 residues in the CDR3. Germline assignment: CDR1 SQVTM and CDR2 ANQGSEA. The ends were cut back, 3 bases at V and 4 bases at J, with 15 bases in the middle. CDR3 sequence: CSVEEVTGSYGYTF. The CDR3 DNA is TGCAGCGTTGAGGAGGTCACAGGATCCTATGGCTACACCTTC.

This clonotype was seen more than once but under ten times. The chain joins TRBV6-1 to TRBJ2-1; TRBD1 or TRBD2 may be the D gene (6 bases each). V was shortened by 6 bases and J by 4 bases, with 13 bases between the two germline ends. Germline-derived CDR1 and CDR2 are MNHNS and SASEGT. The CDR3 extends over 14 amino acids. CDR3 in amino acids: CASRPGGSYNEQFF. DNA of the CDR3: TGTGCCAGCAGACCCGGGGGCAGTTACAATGAGCAGTTCTTC.

This clonotype was seen only a few times. The chain has TRBV30 and TRBJ1-2, with 11 bases lining up with TRBD1. After removal of 5 bases from V and 0 bases from J, the junction contained 5 bases not matched to a gene. Germline-derived CDR1 and CDR2 are GTSNPN and SVGIG (reference sequence). The CDR3 runs to 15 residues. The CDR3 reads CAWGQGAKTNYGYTF. The CDR3 DNA follows: TGTGCCTGGGGACAGGGGGCGAAGACTAACTATGGCTACACCTTC.

This clonotype was counted at least ten times. The chain carries TRBV28 and TRBJ1-2, with a tentative D call TRBD1 (5 bases). Trimming left V 4 bases short and J 8 bases short, with 17 bases between. Germline-derived CDR1 and CDR2 are MDHEN and SYDVKM. This CDR3 spans 14 amino acids. The CDR3 is CASSSRAQGWGYTF. CDR3 nucleotide sequence: TGTGCCAGCAGTTCTCGAGCCCAGGGTTGGGGCTACACCTTC.

This clonotype was seen at least ten times. The chain uses TRBV5-8 and TRBJ2-2; either TRBD1 or TRBD2 may fit D (5 bases each). Germline V gives CDR1 SGHTS, CDR2 YDEGEE. The germline V and J ends were trimmed by 0 bases and 3 bases, with 9 bases remaining between them. The CDR3 loop spans 15 amino acids. The CDR3 DNA reads TGTGCCAGCAGCTTGGTGGGGACGTACACCGGGGAGCTGTTTTTT. Translating gives CASSLVGTYTGELFF.

The genes are TRBV29-1 and TRBJ2-2; no clear D. CDR1 and CDR2 (germline): SQVTM, ANQGSEA. V was shortened by 2 bases and J by 2 bases, with 6 bases between the two germline ends. The CDR3 covers 13 residues. CDR3 bases: TGCAGCGTTGAATGGGATAACACCGGGGAGCTGTTTTTT. The encoded protein is CSVEWDNTGELFF.

This rearrangement joins TRBV20-1 to TRBJ1-1; no definite D call. Trimming took 4 bases from V and 4 from J, leaving 10 bases between them. The V gene's germline CDR1 is DFQATT and CDR2 SNEGSKA (reference sequence). The CDR3 sequence is 12 residues long. Here the CDR3 DNA reads TGCAGTGCTACCCACTCGGGCACTGAAGCTTTCTTT. Amino acids: CSATHSGTEAFF.

The table lists this clonotype with a few counts. This chain links TRBV24-1 with TRBJ1-2, with D possibly matching TRBD1 (6 bases). Germline CDR1 and CDR2: KGHDR and SFDVKD. CDR3 size: 16 residues. V was cut by 9 bases and J by 8 bases, with 27 bases left in between. CDR3 sequence: CATPQSCGQSAAGYTF. CDR3 nucleotides: TGTGCCACCCCTCAGTCCTGCGGACAGAGCGCGGCCGGCTACACCTTC.

This clonotype was counted many times. The V and J genes are TRBV6-2 or TRBV6-3 and TRBJ1-5; no reliable D call. Trimming pared 2 bases from V and 7 bases from J, leaving 6 bases between. The CDR3 is made up of 12 amino acids. The germline V gene encodes CDR1 MNHEY and CDR2 SVGEGT. In DNA, the CDR3 is TGTGCCAGCAGTTACGCCCGACAGCCCCAGCATTTT. It codes for CASSYARQPQHF.

The V call is TRBV4-1, the J call TRBJ1-2; TRBD1 is a possible D gene (6 bases). This CDR3 is 18 amino acids long. V lost 2 bases and J 4 bases, leaving 23 bases between the germline ends. Germline lookup yields CDR1 MGHRA and CDR2 YSYEKL. CDR3 DNA: TGCGCCAGCAGCCAACCGAGTGGACAGAACAAGTGGAGCTATGGCTACACCTTC. It yields the protein CASSQPSGQNKWSYGYTF.

This clonotype was recorded at least ten times. The V and J genes are TRBV27 and TRBJ1-2, with TRBD1 matching over 7 bases. The CDR3 contains 15 residues. Germline values: CDR1 MNHEY, CDR2 SMNVEV (reference sequence). The ends lost 4 bases at V and 4 bases at J; junction bases unmatched: 9. CDR3 region: CASSSEGALIYGYTF. CDR3 nucleotide sequence: TGTGCCAGCAGTTCTGAGGGGGCGCTTATCTATGGCTACACCTTC.

This clonotype has ten or more counts. This chain joins TRBV6-2 or TRBV6-3 and TRBJ2-2; D assignment may be TRBD1 or TRBD2 (5 bases each). Trimming shortened V by 2 bases and J by 4 bases, and 8 bases separated the two germline ends. The CDR3 runs 14 residues. Germline CDR1 reads MNHEY; CDR2 reads SVGEGT. This CDR3 reads CASSYEGSTGELFF. The CDR3 nucleotides are TGTGCCAGCAGTTACGAGGGGTCCACCGGGGAGCTGTTTTTT.

This clonotype came up many times. This chain connects TRBV29-1 to TRBJ2-5; 10 positions agree with TRBD2. The V gene end was trimmed by 6 bases and the J gene end by 4 bases; junction bases not matched to a gene: 11. The CDR3 contains 15 residues. Germline loops: CDR1 SQVTM, CDR2 ANQGSEA. CDR3 amino acids: CSVSRIAGGGETQYF. In nucleotides, the CDR3 is TGCAGCGTCTCAAGGATAGCGGGAGGAGGAGAGACCCAGTACTTC.

This clonotype was detected ten times or more. V gene TRBV25-1 combines with J gene TRBJ1-1; D is ambiguous. This CDR3 spans 12 amino acids. The V end lost 5 bases, the J end lost 11 bases, and 15 bases lay between the germline ends. CDR1 is MGHDK and CDR2 is SYGVNS in the germline V gene. The CDR3 here is CASSLGSRAAFF. CDR3 sequence (DNA): TGTGCCAGCAGTTTGGGGAGTAGGGCGGCTTTCTTT.

This clonotype was recorded at least ten times. The chain combines TRBV5-1 with TRBJ1-1; D is uncertain. This CDR3 is 15 amino acids long. Germline CDR1 SGHRS, CDR2 YFSETQ. V was trimmed by 0 bases and J by 5 bases, leaving 14 bases between them. CDR3 sequence reads: CASSLGSAGWTEAFF. As DNA, the CDR3 is TGCGCCAGCAGCTTGGGCTCAGCGGGGTGGACTGAAGCTTTCTTT.

The chain combines TRBV24-1 with TRBJ1-5; D ambiguous. V shed 0 bases and J shed 6 bases, with 5 bases lying between them. Germline lookup yields CDR1 KGHDR and CDR2 SFDVKD. The CDR3 is 13 amino acids. This chain's CDR3 is CATSDLKGQPQHF. The CDR3 region has the DNA TGTGCCACCAGTGATTTGAAAGGTCAGCCCCAGCATTTT.

This clonotype was observed at least ten times. This chain links TRBV11-2 with TRBJ1-6, with D unclear. The CDR3 has 14 amino acids. V lost 5 bases to trimming and J lost 4 bases, with 9 bases between them. Germline V gene lookup returns CDR1 SGHAT and CDR2 FQNNGV. CDR3 sequence reads: CASSRTRYNSPLHF. CDR3 DNA: TGTGCCAGCAGCCGTACAAGATATAATTCACCCCTCCACTTT.

The chain recombines TRBV7-2 with TRBJ2-2, with D possibly matching TRBD2 (6 bases). Germline V gene data show CDR1 as SGHTA and CDR2 as FQGNSA. V was shortened by 4 bases and J by 6 bases, with 9 bases between the two germline ends. The CDR3 length is 13 residues. The CDR3 reads CASSSGGPGELFF. CDR3 bases: TGTGCCAGCAGCTCCGGAGGGCCCGGGGAGCTGTTTTTT.

The chain has TRBV28 and TRBJ1-5, with D perhaps matching TRBD1 (5 bases). In germline, CDR1 is MDHEN, CDR2 SYDVKM. The CDR3 sequence is 12 residues long. CDR3 DNA sequence: TGTCCAAACGAGGGGACGAATCAGCCCCAGCATTTT. This sequence encodes CPNEGTNQPQHF.

At least ten counts were recorded for this clonotype. The chain links TRBV4-1 to TRBJ1-2; D not resolved. V shed 1 base and J shed 2 bases, with 11 bases lying between them. CDR1 MGHRA and CDR2 YSYEKL come from the germline V gene. The CDR3 consists of 15 residues. The CDR3 DNA follows: TGCGCCAGCAGCCAAGGCAGCGCGGCAAACTATGGCTACACCTTC. Encoded protein: CASSQGSAANYGYTF.

This clonotype showed up many times. The rearrangement uses TRBV7-9 and TRBJ1-1; D unresolved. Germline V gene data show CDR1 as SEHNR and CDR2 as FQNEAQ (reference sequence). The V end was cut by 3 bases, the J end by 9 bases, with 11 bases between. This CDR3 contains 12 residues. The CDR3 here is CASSLVGQKAFF. Here the CDR3 DNA reads TGTGCCAGCAGCTTGGTCGGGCAGAAAGCTTTCTTT.

At least ten counts were recorded for this clonotype. V gene TRBV6-1 combines with J gene TRBJ1-4; D is undetermined. V gave up 2 bases and J gave up 6 bases, with 7 bases separating them. From germline, CDR1 is MNHNS and CDR2 SASEGT. CDR3 length equals 13 residues. The CDR3 DNA reads TGTGCCAGCAGTGAAAGTCCCGATGAAAAACTGTTTTTT. This codes for CASSESPDEKLFF.